The entry below describes one T cell receptor beta chain. Input was approximately 2 ug genomic DNA, or all available if less. The primer mix had 60 V beta and 13 J beta primers. Profiling relied on immunoSEQ multiplex PCR, and the TCRdb table lists in-frame clones only, not all of them. Among about 46,000 clones, about nine tenths were seen once, and the ten largest hold approximately 5.3%. This entry comes from a study of glioma-infiltrating T cells after dendritic cell vaccination. Indicated time point: after dendritic cell vaccination, including at tumor progression/relapse. Blood PBMC samples: pre-vaccination, two weeks post third vaccination, and at tumor progression. Per the germline V gene, CDR1 is ENHRY and CDR2 is SYGVKD. This CDR3 region has 15 residues. The V and J ends lost 7 bases and 2 bases, in that order; junction bases with no gene match: 2.

This chain connects TRBV10-3 to TRBJ2-3; 14 nucleotides agree with TRBD2. This receptor was identified in a human donor with glioblastoma. Sequenced here: blood, sampled after dendritic cell vaccination. For the CDR3, the DNA is TGTGCCATCAAGGGACTAGCGGGAGACACAGATACGCAGTATTTT. As protein: CAIKGLAGDTDTQYF.